A selection of T cell receptor beta chains follows, all from one sample in a study of tumor and adjacent non-tumor tissue in lung cancer. From the multiplex PCR reads, TCRdb called clonotypes with MiXCR, one entry per CDR3 protein. The table lists about 100,000 distinct CDR3 sequences, 65% of them singletons. Sequenced material: distant non-tumor lung tissue. The receptors stem from a man aged 25 to 45 with non-small cell lung cancer. CDR3s include the opening cysteine and the closing phenylalanine or tryptophan. A D gene is named only where the DNA matches it firmly. Size is stated for part of the rows, as once, few or many counts, or as a class when the clone is expanded.

D	J	size	V	DNA	CDR3
.	TRBJ2-7	.	TRBV5-6	TGTGCCAGCAGAAGGGTGGGCGAGCGGTACTTT	CASRRVGERYF
TRBD2	TRBJ2-7	.	TRBV6-1	TGTGCCAGCAGTCCGCGGGGGGCCTATGAGCAGTACTTC	CASSPRGAYEQYF
.	TRBJ2-7	.	TRBV11-2	TGTGCCAGCAGTAGGGGTTATGGGAGCAACCACGAGCAGTATTTC	CASSRGYGSNHEQYF
.	TRBJ2-1	.	TRBV4-2	TGTGCCAACAGTCAAGAAGCGGAGAGCTCCTACAATGAGCAGTTCTTC	CANSQEAESSYNEQFF
TRBD1	TRBJ2-5	.	TRBV11-2	TGTGCCACCAGCTTAGTCACTTCGGGACAGGGCGGGGAGACCCAGTACTTC	CATSLVTSGQGGETQYF
TRBD1	TRBJ1-6	.	TRBV6-5	TGTGCCGGCACTTACTCGCCTGGATTAGGGGGCTCCTATAATTCATCCCTCCACTTT	CAGTYSPGLGGSYNSSLHF
.	TRBJ2-7	many	TRBV20-1	TGCAGTGCTAGAGTTCCTTGGGACGTTTACGAGCAGTACTTC	CSARVPWDVYEQYF
TRBD1	TRBJ1-5	once	TRBV6-2/TRBV6-3	TGTGCCAGCAGATACGGACAGGGAGATCGGCCCCAGCATTTT	CASRYGQGDRPQHF
.	TRBJ2-2	.	TRBV13	TGTACCAGCAGCTTTCTACGGGACGGGGAGCTGTTTTTC	CTSSFLRDGELFF
.	TRBJ2-7	.	TRBV29-1	TGTAGCGCCCAGGGAAGCTCCTACGAGCAGTACTTC	CSAQGSSYEQYF
.	TRBJ1-3	.	TRBV15	TGTGCCACCAGCAGAGAAACAATTGGAGGAAACACCATATATTTT	CATSRETIGGNTIYF
TRBD1	TRBJ2-2	few	TRBV12-3/TRBV12-4	TGTGCCAGCAGCCGAGGACAGGGGGCGAACACCGGGGAGCTGTTTTTT	CASSRGQGANTGELFF
.	TRBJ2-5	.	TRBV12-3/TRBV12-4	TGTCCCAGCAGTTCGTGGGACCAAGAGACACAGTACTTC	CPSSSWDQETQYF
TRBD2	TRBJ2-5	.	TRBV5-4	TGTGCCAGCAGCGCGGGACTAGCGGTGGGGCAGCAAGAGACCCAGTACTTC	CASSAGLAVGQQETQYF
.	TRBJ2-5	.	TRBV20-1	TGCAGTACTAGGGATCACGACAGCGGGACCCAGTACTTC	CSTRDHDSGTQYF
TRBD1	TRBJ2-5	.	TRBV6-6	TGTGCCAGCATGGCCAGGGGGCTGGAAGAGACCCAGTACTTC	CASMARGLEETQYF
TRBD2	TRBJ2-3	.	TRBV6-5	TGTACCAGCAGTAACCGAGCGGGGGGGACTTCCACAGATACGCAATACTTT	CTSSNRAGGTSTDTQYF
.	TRBJ2-7	once	TRBV13	TGTGCCAGCGGCCCCCACCAACGTGCCGAGCAGTACTTC	CASGPHQRAEQYF
.	TRBJ2-2	.	TRBV29-1	TGCAGTGGGGGGACAAACACCGGGGAGCTGTTTTTT	CSGGTNTGELFF
TRBD1	TRBJ2-7	.	TRBV12-3/TRBV12-4	TGTGTCAGCAGTTTGACAGGGACCTACGAGCAGTACTTC	CVSSLTGTYEQYF
TRBD1	TRBJ1-1	.	TRBV11-2	TGTACCAGCAGCTCCCGGGCCACAGGGGATGATGAAGCTTTCTTT	CTSSSRATGDDEAFF
.	TRBJ1-6	.	TRBV6-6	TGTGCCAGCGCGCTCTTAGCCCCCCCGGGGTCACCCCTCCACTTT	CASALLAPPGSPLHF
.	TRBJ2-1	.	TRBV24-1	TGTGCCACCAGTACCCGCCGTGCGAGAGGGTTCAATGAGCAATTCTTC	CATSTRRARGFNEQFF
TRBD1	TRBJ1-2	.	TRBV11-2	TGTGCTAGCAGCGACAGGGGTTATGGCTACAGCTTC	CASSDRGYGYSF
.	TRBJ1-1	many	TRBV5-6	TGTGCCAGCAGCCCCACGGGGTCCAGGGCGGACACTGAAGCTTTCTTT	CASSPTGSRADTEAFF
TRBD2	TRBJ2-7	.	TRBV11-2	TGTGCCAGCACCGCGAGCGGGAGAGATGAGCAGTACTTC	CASTASGRDEQYF
.	TRBJ2-7	.	TRBV28	TGTGCCAATACTACAGTGAACGAGCAGTACTTC	CANTTVNEQYF
.	TRBJ1-5	.	TRBV20-1	TGCAGTGGTTCGTACGGGGAAATAGTTTCTCAGCCCCAGCATTTT	CSGSYGEIVSQPQHF
.	TRBJ1-3	few	TRBV5-1	TGCGCCAGCAGCTTAGGAGAGGCTGGAAACACCATATATTTT	CASSLGEAGNTIYF
.	TRBJ1-2	once	TRBV6-5	TGTGCCAGCAGAACTGGGGACCGCGGCTATGCCCACACCTTC	CASRTGDRGYAHTF
.	TRBJ2-3	many	TRBV20-1	TGCAGTGCTAGAGAAGCCGGAGAGGGCACAGATACGCAGTATTTT	CSAREAGEGTDTQYF
TRBD1	TRBJ1-2	.	TRBV6-5	TGTGCTAGCAGTTACTCGCAGGGGGCTAACTATGGCCACACCTTC	CASSYSQGANYGHTF
.	TRBJ2-3	.	TRBV12-3/TRBV12-4	TGTGCCAGCAGCCCCCGGGCCGGGGCGCTAGTAGATACACAGTATTTT	CASSPRAGALVDTQYF
.	TRBJ2-7	.	TRBV20-1	TGCAGTGCTAGAGATAGCAGGGTCTCTTCCTACGAGCAGTATTTC	CSARDSRVSSYEQYF